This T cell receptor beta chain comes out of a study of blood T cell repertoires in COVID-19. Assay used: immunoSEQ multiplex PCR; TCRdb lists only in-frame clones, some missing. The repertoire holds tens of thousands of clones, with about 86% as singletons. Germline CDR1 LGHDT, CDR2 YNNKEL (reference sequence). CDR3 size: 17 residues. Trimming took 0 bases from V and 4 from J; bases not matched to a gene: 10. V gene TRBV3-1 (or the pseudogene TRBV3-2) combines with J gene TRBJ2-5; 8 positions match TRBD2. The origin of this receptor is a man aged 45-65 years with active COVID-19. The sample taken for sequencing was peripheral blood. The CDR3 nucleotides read TGTGCCAGCAGCCAAGAAAGAACTAGCGGCTCCCCAGAGACCCAGTACTTC. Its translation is CASSQERTSGSPETQYF.